Given below is one TCR beta chain in context. Antigen: not known. This sample is drawn from a study of shared clonotypes between healthy human individuals. Background on the study: Three plates were used per donor for CD4 naive, three for CD4 memory, two for CD8 naive and one for CD8 memory.

The table came from immunoSEQ multiplex PCR; TCRdb's copy has only in-frame clones and leaves some out. The profile shows hundreds of thousands of clones, about 90% of them singletons. Study conclusions and caveats: Several donors held about 5% of naive CD4 clonotypes in common.

Naive CD8 cells, CD45RO-negative and positively selected for CCR7, excluded terminally differentiated effector memory CD45RA+ cells. Sequenced material: naive CD8+ T cells sorted from blood. The TCR was taken from a man aged 25-45 years in good health.

In DNA, the CDR3 is TGTGCCAGCAGCTCCACCGGGACAGGGAATGAAAAACTGTTTTTT. This sequence encodes CASSSTGTGNEKLFF. This chain links TRBV7-9 with TRBJ1-4, with TRBD1 matching 9 bases. V was pared by 4 bases and J by 5 bases, with 5 bases of the junction left unmatched. Germline V gene data show CDR1 as SEHNR and CDR2 as FQNEAQ (reference sequence). The CDR3 runs 15 residues.